This note documents a single T cell receptor beta chain sequence. These data belong to a study of control samples from healthy donors and cancer patients. This CDR3 is 15 amino acids long. Germline trimming cut 6 bases from V and 3 bases from J; bases unmatched to any gene: 10. The germline CDR1 and CDR2 sequences are LGHDT and YNNKEL (reference sequence). Sequenced by immunoSEQ multiplex PCR; TCRdb stores in-frame clones only, minus some. The sample lists about 180,000 clones; under 95% were seen once. This receptor was obtained from a woman aged 18-29 years in good health. The chain recombines TRBV3-1 (or the pseudogene TRBV3-2) with TRBJ1-2, with 7 bases fitting TRBD1. The specimen was blood. This CDR3 reads CASRPLDRDDYGYTF. The CDR3 nucleotides are TGTGCCAGCAGACCCCTCGACAGGGATGACTATGGCTACACCTTC.